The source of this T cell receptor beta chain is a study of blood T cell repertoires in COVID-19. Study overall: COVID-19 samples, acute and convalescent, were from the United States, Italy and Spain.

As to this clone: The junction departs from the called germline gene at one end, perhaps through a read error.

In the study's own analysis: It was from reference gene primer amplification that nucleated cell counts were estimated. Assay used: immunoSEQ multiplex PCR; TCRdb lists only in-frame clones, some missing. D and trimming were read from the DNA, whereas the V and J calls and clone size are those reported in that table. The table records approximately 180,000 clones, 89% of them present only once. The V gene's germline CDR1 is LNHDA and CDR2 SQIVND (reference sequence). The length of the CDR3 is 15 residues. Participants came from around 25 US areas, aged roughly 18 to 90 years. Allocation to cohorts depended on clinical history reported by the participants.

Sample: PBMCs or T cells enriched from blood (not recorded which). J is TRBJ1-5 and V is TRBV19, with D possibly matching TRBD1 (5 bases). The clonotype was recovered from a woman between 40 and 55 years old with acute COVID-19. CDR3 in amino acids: CASGITGGERQPQHF. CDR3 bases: TGTGCCAGTGGTATAACGGGAGGGGAGAGGCAGCCCCAGCATTTT.